These 26 T cell receptor beta chains came from one sample sequenced in a study of tumor-infiltrating lymphocytes in primary liver carcinoma. Co-extracting RNA and DNA was done with about 20-34 mg of unsorted bulk tissue as input. A primer matching the constant region was used to make TCR beta cDNA from approximately 520 ng of total RNA. For TCR beta, libraries were produced by three nested multiplex PCR rounds using slightly modified ARM-PCR. TRBV1-TRBV30 forward primers and a C-beta reverse primer were used in the first two PCR rounds, which each ran for about 11 cycles. Each CDR3 protein is one row after TCRdb ran MiXCR on the multiplex PCR reads. The table includes fewer than 70,000 distinct CDR3 sequences, less than 85% detected once. Sequencing used liver tumor tissue from sampling region 2. Subset noted: tumor region T2, inferior pole. These receptors came from a man aged 40-49 years with primary liver carcinoma and hepatitis B virus infection.

V usage is TRBV2 and J usage is TRBJ2-5, with 7 bases matching TRBD2. CDR1 is SNHLY, CDR2 FYNNEI, per germline. There are 15 residues in the CDR3. Germline trimming cut 8 bases from V and 7 bases from J; bases unmatched to any gene: 16. Here the CDR3 DNA reads TGTGCCAGCGTCCCGGGGCTAGCGGAACGGGGGACCCAGTACTTC. Residues: CASVPGLAERGTQYF.

This clonotype was counted at least ten times. The rearrangement uses TRBV7-8 and TRBJ1-6; the D gene is possibly TRBD1 (6 bases). The CDR3 contains 16 residues. Per germline, CDR1 SGHVS and CDR2 FQNEAQ. The V end was cut by 3 bases, the J end by 7 bases, with 16 bases between. The CDR3 is CASSLSEGVWNSPLHF. CDR3 DNA sequence: TGTGCCAGCAGCTTGTCCGAGGGGGTTTGGAATTCACCCCTCCACTTT. The full variable domain, rest sourced from reference TRBV7-8 and TRBJ1-6, is GAGVSQSPRYKVAKRGQDVALRCDPISGHVSLFWYQQALGQGPEFLTYFQNEAQLDKSGLPSDRFFAERPEGSVSTLKIQRTQQEDSAVYLCASSLSEGVWNSPLHFGNGTRLTVT.

Remarks on this clonotype: A much more abundant neighbour one base away suggests this may be a read error. V usage is TRBV29-1 and J usage is TRBJ2-3; D is ambiguous. The CDR3 is 12 residues long. CDR1 and CDR2 from the germline V gene are SQVTM and ANQGSEA. This CDR3 reads CSVVMGTDAQYF. The CDR3 DNA reads as TGCAGCGTTGTGATGGGCACAGATGCGCAGTATTTT.

The genes are TRBV28 and TRBJ2-4, with D tentatively TRBD1 (6 bases). This CDR3 is built from 15 residues. The germline CDR1 and CDR2 sequences are MDHEN and SYDVKM. Deletions cut 6 bases from V and 2 bases from J, with 14 bases between. The CDR3 protein is CASSQLRGTKNIQYF. The CDR3 DNA reads as TGTGCCAGCAGCCAGCTCAGGGGAACCAAAAACATTCAGTACTTC.

In this sample, this clonotype turned up a few times. The junction departs from the called germline gene at one end, perhaps through a read error. The CDR3 bases are TGCGCCAACAGTTACTCCTACCCCGGGACAGGATCGGCCGGGGAGCTGTTTTTT. Translated, it gives CANSYSYPGTGSAGELFF. V gene TRBV6-2 or TRBV6-3 combines with J gene TRBJ2-2; 8 bases line up with TRBD1. CDR1 MNHEY and CDR2 SVGEGT come from the germline V gene. The CDR3 is made up of 18 amino acids.

V usage is TRBV12-3 or TRBV12-4 and J usage is TRBJ2-7; a weak D match, TRBD2 (5 bases). The CDR3 runs to 13 residues. Trimming shortened V by 2 bases and J by 12 bases, and 17 bases separated the two germline ends. CDR3 coding DNA: TGTGCCAGCAGTTTATCGAGCGCCTACGAGGGGTACTTC. Protein: CASSLSSAYEGYF.

On this clonotype itself: At one of its ends the junction is not consistent with the germline gene, which may arise from a read error. V is TRBV7-9 and J is TRBJ2-5; possibly TRBD1 or TRBD2 for D (7 bases each). The CDR3 totals 15 residues. The V gene's germline CDR1 is SEHNR and CDR2 FQNEAQ (reference sequence). CDR3 loop: CASSSRGGLQETHYF. In DNA, the CDR3 is TGTGCCAGCAGCAGCAGGGGGGGACTCCAGGAAACCCACTACTTC. Combining the CDR3 with reference TRBV7-9 and TRBJ2-5 gives the whole variable domain DTGVSQNPRHKITKRGQNVTFRCDPISEHNRLYWYRQTLGQGPEFLTYFQNEAQLEKSRLLSDRFSAERPKGSFSTLEIQRTEQGDSAMYLCASSSRGGLQETHYFGPGTRLLVL.

Comment on this clonotype: This may be a read error: a much more frequent sequence differs by one nucleotide. V is TRBV5-1 and J is TRBJ1-2; 11 bases match TRBD1. The germline CDR1 and CDR2 sequences are SGHRS and YFSETQ. This CDR3 has 16 residues. CDR3 amino acids: CTSSLSPGQGDYGYTF. In nucleotides, the CDR3 is TGCACCAGCAGCTTGTCACCGGGACAGGGGGACTATGGCTACACCTTC.

A note on this clonotype: A much larger clone lies one base from this, so it may be a read error. This chain connects TRBV29-1 to TRBJ1-4; D is undetermined. CDR1 is SQVTM and CDR2 is ANQGSEA in the germline V gene. This CDR3 contains 12 residues. For the CDR3, the DNA is TGCAGCACTCAGTCCGATCTTGGAAAACTTTTTTTT. It codes for CSTQSDLGKLFF.

Comment on this clonotype: Sequence at one end of the junction differs from germline and may be a read error. The chain links TRBV10-3 to TRBJ1-5; D unclear. This CDR3 is built from 14 residues. CDR1 and CDR2 (germline): ENHRY, SYGVKD. CDR3 residues: CAISEYEGDQPQPF. CDR3 DNA sequence: TGTGCCATCAGTGAGTATGAGGGTGATCAGCCCCAGCCTTTC.

Relative to its sample, this clonotype is medium-sized. The chain recombines TRBV28 with TRBJ1-1; 7 bases are shared with TRBD1. CDR1 is MDHEN and CDR2 is SYDVKM in the germline V gene. The CDR3 spans 15 residues. With V trimmed by 5 bases and J by 5 bases, 11 bases remained unmatched. The CDR3 reads CASSARRGQFTEAFF. The CDR3 bases are TGTGCCAGCAGTGCCCGGAGGGGGCAGTTTACTGAAGCTTTCTTT.

As regards this clonotype: Possible read error: a much larger clone is one base away. The chain couples TRBV11-1 to TRBJ2-1; TRBD2 matches 14 bases. CDR3 length: 16 residues. Germline V gene lookup returns CDR1 SGHAT and CDR2 FQDESV (reference sequence). In DNA, the CDR3 is TGTGTCAGCGGCCCCCGGGGACTAGCGGGAGTCGGGGAGCAGTTCTTC. This codes for CVSGPRGLAGVGEQFF.

Points on this clonotype: At one end, the junction sequence differs from germline, possibly due to a read error. V usage is TRBV6-5 and J usage is TRBJ2-7, with D possibly TRBD2 on 6 matching bases. This CDR3 spans 14 amino acids. Germline-derived CDR1 and CDR2 are MNHEY and SVGAGI. The CDR3 reads CTSPTGGTAYKQYF. In DNA, the CDR3 is TGTACCAGCCCTACTGGCGGGACGGCCTATAAGCAGTACTTC.

Comments on this clonotype: A much more abundant neighbour one base away suggests this may be a read error. This rearrangement joins TRBV5-1 to TRBJ2-1; 9 bases fit TRBD2. CDR3 length: 18 residues. Germline CDR1 reads SGHRS; CDR2 reads YFSETQ. CDR3 bases: TGCGTCAGCAGCTTGTTAGACACAAGCGGGAGGACGCCTTCCGAGCAGTTCTTC. Residues: CVSSLLDTSGRTPSEQFF. The entire variable domain, with the rest obtained from reference TRBV5-1 and TRBJ2-1, is as follows: KAGVTQTPRYLIKTRGQQVTLSCSPISGHRSVSWYQQTPGQGLQFLFEYFSETQRNKGNFPGRFSGRQFSNSRSEMNVSTLELGDSALYLCVSSLLDTSGRTPSEQFFGPGTRLTVL.

On this clonotype itself: The junction differs from germline at one of its ends, possibly a read error. The DNA of the CDR3 is TGTGCCAGCACCCTCGAGGGGGCGCAGAACACAAATACGCAGTATTTT. This codes for CASTLEGAQNTNTQYF. The rearrangement uses TRBV7-8 and TRBJ2-3, with TRBD1 matching over 7 bases. The V gene's germline CDR1 is SGHVS and CDR2 FQNEAQ. The CDR3 consists of 16 residues.

Only a few counts were recorded for this clonotype. A read error may produce the germline difference seen at one junction end. The rearrangement joins TRBV28 to TRBJ1-2, with 7 nucleotides matching TRBD1. The CDR3 length is 13 residues. In germline, CDR1 is MDHEN, CDR2 SYDVKM. The chain's CDR3 is CAGSLEGAYGYTF. The CDR3 nucleotides are TGTGCCGGCAGTTTGGAGGGGGCTTATGGCTACACCTTC.

Regarding this clonotype: At one end, the junction sequence differs from germline, possibly due to a read error. This chain links TRBV12-3 or TRBV12-4 with TRBJ2-1; 9 nucleotides match TRBD2. The CDR3 runs to 17 residues. DNA of the CDR3: TGTGCTAGCAGTGTACGAGGGATAGCGGGAGTGGTCAATGAGCAGTTCTTC. Protein: CASSVRGIAGVVNEQFF.

Concerning this clonotype itself: Because the CDR3's place on the DNA is in doubt, the DNA is left out and the CDR3 is given as listed by TCRdb. The CDR3 region is CACSRKTGQGNYGCTF. The genes are TRBV4-3 and TRBJ1-2; TRBD1 is the table's D call and was not checked against the DNA. The CDR3 totals 16 residues, both ends included. The germline gives CDR1 LGHNA, CDR2 YSLEER.

As for this clonotype: Because it lacks the conserved phenylalanine or tryptophan at the end, this CDR3 is likely a read error. The chain combines TRBV6-2 or TRBV6-3 with TRBJ1-4; D is undetermined. Germline assignment: CDR1 MNHEY and CDR2 SVGEGT. The V end was cut by 0 bases, the J end by 11 bases, with 10 bases between. This CDR3 is 13 amino acids long. CDR3 nucleotide sequence: TGTGCCAGCAGTTACTCGGTTGCTGGGAAACTGTTTTAT. Translated: CASSYSVAGKLFY.

As for this clonotype: The missing conserved phenylalanine or tryptophan at the end of this CDR3 makes a read error likely. No DNA is shown, since the ends of the CDR3 on it are uncertain; the CDR3 is the one TCRdb lists. The rearrangement links TRBV6-2 or TRBV6-3 to TRBJ2-5; TRBD2 is the table's D call, not checked against the DNA. CDR1 is MNHEY, CDR2 SVGEGT, per germline. From its first to its last residue, the CDR3 has 16 amino acids. CDR3 sequence reads: CASSSTSGRLGETQHL.

This clonotype showed up just a few times. With a much larger clone just one base away, this may be a read error. The chain is built from TRBV28 and TRBJ1-1; perhaps TRBD1 as D (5 bases). This CDR3 has 14 residues. CDR1 is MDHEN, CDR2 SYDVKM, per germline. The CDR3 region is CASGLSGGNTEAFF. The CDR3 DNA reads TGTGCCAGCGGTTTATCTGGGGGGAACACTGAAGCTTTCTTT. The entire variable domain, with the rest obtained from reference TRBV28 and TRBJ1-1, is as follows: DVKVTQSSRYLVKRTGEKVFLECVQDMDHENMFWYRQDPGLGLRLIYFSYDVKMKEKGDIPEGYSVSREKKERFSLILESASTNQTSMYLCASGLSGGNTEAFFGQGTRLTVV.

This clonotype is classed as medium-sized. The gene calls are TRBV5-5 and TRBJ2-7; no clear D. V lost 0 bases and J lost 2, with 18 bases in between. CDR1 and CDR2 (germline): SGHKS, YYEKEE (reference sequence). CDR3 size: 17 residues. The CDR3, as DNA: TGTGCCAGCAGCTTGGAGCAACACCTGACTCGGCCCTACGAGCAGTACTTC. Amino acids: CASSLEQHLTRPYEQYF.

This clonotype was counted a few times. The chain uses TRBV29-1 and TRBJ1-1; D unresolved. The germline V gene encodes CDR1 SQVTM and CDR2 ANQGSEA. The CDR3 consists of 12 residues. CDR3 residues: CNVDRGQSEAFF. The CDR3 DNA follows: TGCAATGTTGATCGAGGGCAGTCTGAAGCTTTCTTT.

A note on this clonotype: Given a much more abundant clone one base away, this may be a read error. The chain recombines TRBV30 with TRBJ1-1; D remains ambiguous. Germline-derived CDR1 and CDR2 are GTSNPN and SVGIG (reference sequence). This CDR3 is 11 amino acids long. This CDR3 reads CGWSRNTEAFF. CDR3 sequence (DNA): TGTGGCTGGAGTCGGAACACTGAAGCTTTCTTT. Looking up the rest from reference TRBV30 and TRBJ1-1 gives the full variable domain: SQTIHQWPATLVQPVGSPLSLECTVEGTSNPNLYWYRQAAGRGLQLLFYSVGIGQISSEVPQNLSASRPQDRQFILSSKKLLLSDSGFYLCGWSRNTEAFFGQGTRLTVV.

The table lists this clonotype with many counts. The DNA of the CDR3 is TGTGCCAGCAGTTACACGACAGGGGATAATTCACCCCTCCACTTT. This codes for CASSYTTGDNSPLHF. This chain connects TRBV6-5 to TRBJ1-6, with 8 bases lining up with TRBD1. From germline, CDR1 is MNHEY and CDR2 SVGAGI. The V and J ends lost 2 bases and 5 bases, in that order; junction bases with no gene match: 2. The CDR3 length is 15 residues.

This clonotype was recorded a few times. V is TRBV2 and J is TRBJ1-6; no firm D call. Germline CDR1 and CDR2: SNHLY and FYNNEI. Between the trimmed V and J ends, which lost 2 bases and 5 bases, there was a span of 4 bases. CDR3 length equals 13 residues. CDR3 amino acids: CASSEQNNSPLHF. DNA for the CDR3: TGTGCCAGCAGTGAACAGAATAATTCACCCCTCCACTTT. The whole variable domain, filled in from reference TRBV2 and TRBJ1-6, reads EPEVTQTPSHQVTQMGQEVILRCVPISNHLYFYWYRQILGQKVEFLVSFYNNEISEKSEIFDDQFSVERPDGSNFTLKIRSTKLEDSAMYFCASSEQNNSPLHFGNGTRLTVT.